The 18 T cell receptor beta chains listed next were all sequenced from one sample in a study of blood T cell repertoires in COVID-19. Sequencing used immunoSEQ multiplex PCR; TCRdb keeps in-frame clones, though not all of them. The sample yields more than 450,000 clones, around 90% seen once. The sequenced sample was PBMCs or T cells enriched from blood (not recorded which). These receptors all come from a woman under 30 who had recovered from COVID-19.

In its sample, this clone was seen once. The chain joins TRBV4-1 to TRBJ1-6; TRBD1 agrees at 10 bases. CDR3 length: 19 amino acids. Germline loops: CDR1 MGHRA, CDR2 YSYEKL. The ends lost 4 bases at V and 7 bases at J; junction bases unmatched: 16. CDR3 bases: TGCGCCAGCAGCCTTCACGACCCGATGGGACAGGGGATGAATTCACCCCTCCACTTT. Amino acids: CASSLHDPMGQGMNSPLHF.

The chain has TRBV6-4 and TRBJ1-5; 11 bases are a match to TRBD1. The CDR3 totals 16 residues. Germline-derived CDR1 and CDR2 are MRHNA and SNTAGT. Trimming at V came to 1 base and at J to 7 bases, leaving 6 bases not matched to a gene. CDR3 residues: CASSDWGQGGKQPQHF. The CDR3 nucleotides are TGTGCCAGCAGTGACTGGGGACAGGGGGGGAAGCAGCCCCAGCATTTT.

This sequence joins TRBV7-9 and TRBJ1-2, with a tentative D call TRBD1 (5 bases). CDR1 SEHNR and CDR2 FQNEAQ come from the germline V gene (reference sequence). The CDR3 contains 14 residues. Trimming removed 1 base from V and 6 bases from J, with 12 bases in between. The CDR3 DNA follows: TGTGCCAGCAGCTTAGGTAGACAGCCCGATGGCTACACCTTC. This sequence encodes CASSLGRQPDGYTF.

The V call is TRBV6-4, the J call TRBJ1-1, with a tentative D call TRBD1 (5 bases). The germline V gene has CDR1 MRHNA and CDR2 SNTAGT. Trimming removed 5 bases from V and 3 bases from J, with 13 bases in between. CDR3 length: 14 residues. The CDR3 nucleotides are TGTGCCAGCAGTCGAGAGTTCAGGGACACTGAAGCTTTCTTT. The encoded protein is CASSREFRDTEAFF.

V gene TRBV27 combines with J gene TRBJ1-1, with a possible D match to TRBD1 (6 bases). From germline, CDR1 is MNHEY and CDR2 SMNVEV (reference sequence). This CDR3 has 14 residues. V was clipped by 3 bases and J by 0 bases, with 8 bases between them. CDR3 region: CASSLDRLNTEAFF. The CDR3 DNA is TGTGCCAGCAGTTTGGACAGACTGAACACTGAAGCTTTCTTT.

This chain connects TRBV29-1 to TRBJ1-2; D uncertain. Trimming shortened V by 5 bases and J by 6 bases, and 7 bases separated the two germline ends. Per the germline V gene, CDR1 is SQVTM and CDR2 is ANQGSEA. CDR3 length: 10 amino acids. DNA of the CDR3: TGCAGCGTTCAGAGGGATGGCTACACCTTC. This codes for CSVQRDGYTF.

The genes are TRBV6-5 and TRBJ1-4; TRBD1 is a possible D gene (6 bases). Deletions cut 4 bases from V and 7 bases from J, with 7 bases between. This CDR3 region has 12 residues. Germline V gives CDR1 MNHEY, CDR2 SVGAGI. The CDR3 is CASSSDSEKLFF. The CDR3 coding sequence is TGTGCCAGCAGTTCGGACAGTGAAAAACTGTTTTTT.

The chain links TRBV5-5 to TRBJ2-1; D perhaps matches TRBD2 (6 bases). This CDR3 has 13 amino acids. The germline CDR1 and CDR2 sequences are SGHKS and YYEKEE (reference sequence). Trimming took off 5 bases at V and 8 bases at J, with 14 bases between the two ends. CDR3 protein: CASRLVGGDEQFF. The CDR3, as DNA: TGTGCCAGCAGACTCGTCGGGGGTGATGAGCAGTTCTTC.

The chain combines TRBV3-1 (or the pseudogene TRBV3-2) with TRBJ2-5, with D maybe TRBD1 (5 bases). The CDR3 is 13 amino acids. Trimming took off 4 bases at V and 5 bases at J, with 11 bases between the two ends. CDR1 and CDR2 from the germline V gene are LGHDT and YNNKEL (reference sequence). The CDR3 sequence: CASSRVKGETQYF. CDR3 DNA sequence: TGTGCCAGCAGCCGAGTCAAGGGGGAGACCCAGTACTTC.

The V call is TRBV6-5, the J call TRBJ1-2; the D is unclear. CDR1 is MNHEY, CDR2 SVGAGI, per germline. The CDR3 runs to 15 residues. V was clipped by 7 bases and J by 7 bases, with 22 bases between them. As DNA, the CDR3 is TGTGCCAGCACCTCTACCCGGACTTATTTCGGTGGCTACACCTTC. This sequence encodes CASTSTRTYFGGYTF.

This chain links TRBV5-1 with TRBJ1-5; TRBD1 matches 10 bases. There are 14 residues in the CDR3. V was pared by 4 bases and J by 8 bases, with 6 bases of the junction left unmatched. CDR1 and CDR2 from the germline V gene are SGHRS and YFSETQ. Written as DNA, the CDR3 is TGCGCCAGCAGCAAGACAGGGGGCGGGGAGCCCCAGCATTTT. Translating it yields CASSKTGGGEPQHF.

The chain is built from TRBV28 and TRBJ2-7; 9 bases are a match to TRBD1. This CDR3 has 15 amino acids. V lost 5 bases, J lost 9 bases, and 14 bases stayed unmatched. Germline CDR1 reads MDHEN; CDR2 reads SYDVKM. CDR3 in DNA: TGTGCCAGCAGTCAGGGAGGGACAGGGATTACCTGGCAGTACTTC. Its translation: CASSQGGTGITWQYF. Together with reference TRBV28 and TRBJ2-7, the CDR3 gives the full variable domain: DVKVTQSSRYLVKRTGEKVFLECVQDMDHENMFWYRQDPGLGLRLIYFSYDVKMKEKGDIPEGYSVSREKKERFSLILESASTNQTSMYLCASSQGGTGITWQYFGPGTRLTVT.

The chain employs TRBV7-2 and TRBJ2-1; 10 bases are shared with TRBD2. The germline CDR1 and CDR2 sequences are SGHTA and FQGNSA. The length of the CDR3 is 15 residues. V shed 5 bases and J 5 bases; nucleotides not matched to a gene: 6. CDR3 region: CASSRAGTSDNEQFF. CDR3 DNA sequence: TGTGCCAGCAGCCGCGCCGGGACTAGCGACAATGAGCAGTTCTTC.

This rearrangement joins TRBV30 to TRBJ1-1; 11 bases line up with TRBD1. J gave up 8 bases and V 3 bases, and 5 bases lay outside the gene matches. The germline V gene has CDR1 GTSNPN and CDR2 SVGIG (reference sequence). The CDR3 totals 13 residues. CDR3 loop: CAWRSGTGGEAFF. CDR3 nucleotide sequence: TGTGCCTGGAGATCTGGGACAGGGGGAGAAGCTTTCTTT.

Written as DNA, the CDR3 is TGTGCCAGCAGCTTGCGGCTAGCGGGGGGTTCAGATACGCAGTATTTT. It yields the protein CASSLRLAGGSDTQYF. The gene calls are TRBV5-4 and TRBJ2-3; 11 bases map to TRBD2. The germline V gene has CDR1 SGHNT and CDR2 YYREEE (reference sequence). This CDR3 has 16 residues. With 1 base clipped from V and 4 bases from J, the junction kept 5 bases outside the gene matches.

The chain joins TRBV11-2 to TRBJ2-7; the match to TRBD1 covers 7 bases. The germline CDR1 and CDR2 sequences are SGHAT and FQNNGV. V shed 4 bases and J 0 bases; nucleotides not matched to a gene: 9. The CDR3 length is 16 residues. CDR3 sequence reads: CASSSAGDRVSYEQYF. The CDR3, as DNA: TGTGCCAGCAGCTCCGCCGGCGACAGGGTCTCCTACGAGCAGTACTTC.

The V gene is TRBV5-1, the J gene TRBJ2-6, with 9 bases matching TRBD1. The CDR3 is made up of 18 amino acids. CDR1 SGHRS and CDR2 YFSETQ come from the germline V gene. Trimming at V came to 7 bases and at J to 4 bases, leaving 15 bases not matched to a gene. This chain's CDR3 is CASGNTGGSLSGANVLTF. Here the CDR3 DNA reads TGCGCCAGCGGGAATACAGGGGGCTCATTGTCAGGGGCCAACGTCCTGACTTTC.

The chain carries TRBV19 and TRBJ1-6, with TRBD1 as a possible D gene (6 bases). Trimming removed 3 bases at V and 8 bases at J, with 11 bases between. The CDR3 loop spans 14 amino acids. Per the germline V gene, CDR1 is LNHDA and CDR2 is SQIVND (reference sequence). The CDR3, as DNA: TGTGCCAGTAGTATGAGGGACAACGATTCACCCCTCCACTTT. This codes for CASSMRDNDSPLHF.